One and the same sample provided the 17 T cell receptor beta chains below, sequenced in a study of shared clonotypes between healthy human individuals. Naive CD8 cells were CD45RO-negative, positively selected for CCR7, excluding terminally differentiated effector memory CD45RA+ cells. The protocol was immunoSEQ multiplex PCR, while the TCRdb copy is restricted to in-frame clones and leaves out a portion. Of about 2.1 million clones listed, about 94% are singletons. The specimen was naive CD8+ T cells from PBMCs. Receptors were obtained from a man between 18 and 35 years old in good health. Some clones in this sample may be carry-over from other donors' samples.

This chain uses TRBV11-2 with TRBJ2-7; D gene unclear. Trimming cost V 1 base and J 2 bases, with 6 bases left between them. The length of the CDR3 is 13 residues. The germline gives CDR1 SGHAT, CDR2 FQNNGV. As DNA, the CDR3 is TGTGCCAGCAGCTTAGCCCCAGCCTACGAGCAGTACTTC. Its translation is CASSLAPAYEQYF.

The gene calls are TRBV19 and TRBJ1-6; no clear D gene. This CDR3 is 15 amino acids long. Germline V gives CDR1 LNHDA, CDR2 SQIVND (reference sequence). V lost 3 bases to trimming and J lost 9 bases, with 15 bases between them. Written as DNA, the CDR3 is TGTGCCAGTAGTATGATCGGCAACAGCGGTTCACCCCTCCACTTT. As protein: CASSMIGNSGSPLHF.

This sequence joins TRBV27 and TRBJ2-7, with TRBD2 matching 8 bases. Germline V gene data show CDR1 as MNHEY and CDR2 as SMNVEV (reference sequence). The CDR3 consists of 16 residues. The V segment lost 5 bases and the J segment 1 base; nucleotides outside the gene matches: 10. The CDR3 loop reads CASSNTGTGGSYEQYF. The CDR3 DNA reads TGTGCCAGCAGTAACACAGGGACGGGGGGGTCCTACGAGCAGTACTTC.

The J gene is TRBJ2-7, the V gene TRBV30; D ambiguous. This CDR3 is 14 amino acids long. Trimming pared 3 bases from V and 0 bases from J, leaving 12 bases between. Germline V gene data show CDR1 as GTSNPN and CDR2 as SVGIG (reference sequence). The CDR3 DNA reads TGTGCCTGGAGCCCGGACCGTAACTCCTACGAGCAGTACTTC. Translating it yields CAWSPDRNSYEQYF.

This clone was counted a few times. The CDR3 is CSARGRKLFF. CDR3 DNA: TGCAGCGCAAGGGGTAGAAAACTGTTTTTT. The rearrangement joins TRBV29-1 to TRBJ1-4, with D perhaps TRBD1 (5 bases). This CDR3 is built from 10 residues. The germline gives CDR1 SQVTM, CDR2 ANQGSEA. The V end was cut by 7 bases, the J end by 10 bases, with 10 bases between.

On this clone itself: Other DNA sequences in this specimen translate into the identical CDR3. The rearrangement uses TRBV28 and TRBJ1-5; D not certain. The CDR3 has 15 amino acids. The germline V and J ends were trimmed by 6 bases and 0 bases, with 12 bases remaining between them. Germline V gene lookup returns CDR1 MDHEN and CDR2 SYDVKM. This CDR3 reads CASRVTGYSNQPQHF. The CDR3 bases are TGTGCCAGCAGAGTGACGGGTTATAGCAATCAGCCCCAGCATTTT.

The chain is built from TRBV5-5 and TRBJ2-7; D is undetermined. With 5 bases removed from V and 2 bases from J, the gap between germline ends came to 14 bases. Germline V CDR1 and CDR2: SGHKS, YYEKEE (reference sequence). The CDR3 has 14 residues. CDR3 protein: CASRPTPRTYEQYF. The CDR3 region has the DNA TGTGCCAGCAGACCCACCCCCCGCACCTACGAGCAGTACTTC. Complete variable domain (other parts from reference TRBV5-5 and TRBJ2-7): DAGVTQSPTHLIKTRGQQVTLRCSPISGHKSVSWYQQVLGQGPQFIFQYYEKEERGRGNFPDRFSARQFPNYSSELNVNALLLGDSALYLCASRPTPRTYEQYFGPGTRLTVT.

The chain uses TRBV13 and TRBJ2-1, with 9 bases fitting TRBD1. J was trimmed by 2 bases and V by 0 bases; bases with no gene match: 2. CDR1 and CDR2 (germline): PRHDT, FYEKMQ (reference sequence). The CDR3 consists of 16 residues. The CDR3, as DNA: TGTGCCAGCAGCTTAGGGACAGGGGGGACCTACAATGAGCAGTTCTTC. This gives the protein CASSLGTGGTYNEQFF.

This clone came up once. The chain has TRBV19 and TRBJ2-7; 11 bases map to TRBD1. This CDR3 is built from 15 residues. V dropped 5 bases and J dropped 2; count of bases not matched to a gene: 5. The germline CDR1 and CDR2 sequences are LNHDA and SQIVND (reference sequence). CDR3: CASSPRDRGTYEQYF. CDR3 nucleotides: TGTGCCAGTAGTCCAAGGGACAGGGGGACCTACGAGCAGTACTTC.

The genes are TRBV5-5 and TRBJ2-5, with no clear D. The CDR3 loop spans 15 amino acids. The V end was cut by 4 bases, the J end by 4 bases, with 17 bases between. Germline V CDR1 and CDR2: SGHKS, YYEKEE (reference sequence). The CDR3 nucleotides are TGTGCCAGCAGCGGAGAGGACGGCTTTATAGAGACCCAGTACTTC. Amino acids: CASSGEDGFIETQYF.

The CDR3 here is CASSTTGRLNYGYTF. CDR3 DNA sequence: TGTGCCAGCAGCACAACTGGACGGCTTAACTATGGCTACACCTTC. This chain uses TRBV7-9 with TRBJ1-2, with D unclear. The germline CDR1 and CDR2 sequences are SEHNR and FQNEAQ (reference sequence). With 5 bases removed from V and 1 base from J, the gap between germline ends came to 14 bases. The CDR3 covers 15 residues.

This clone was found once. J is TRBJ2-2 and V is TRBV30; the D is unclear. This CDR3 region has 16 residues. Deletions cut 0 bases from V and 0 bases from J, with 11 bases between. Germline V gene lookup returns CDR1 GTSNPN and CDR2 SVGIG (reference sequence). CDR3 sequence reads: CAWSVVLAPNTGELFF. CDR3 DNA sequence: TGTGCCTGGAGTGTCGTGCTGGCTCCGAACACCGGGGAGCTGTTTTTT.

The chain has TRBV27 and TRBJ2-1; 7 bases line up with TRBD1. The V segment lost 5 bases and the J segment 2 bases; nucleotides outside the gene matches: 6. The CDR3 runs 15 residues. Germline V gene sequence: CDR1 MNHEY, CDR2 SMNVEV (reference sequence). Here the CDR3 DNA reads TGTGCCAGCAGTGGGCCGACAGGGACCTACAATGAGCAGTTCTTC. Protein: CASSGPTGTYNEQFF.

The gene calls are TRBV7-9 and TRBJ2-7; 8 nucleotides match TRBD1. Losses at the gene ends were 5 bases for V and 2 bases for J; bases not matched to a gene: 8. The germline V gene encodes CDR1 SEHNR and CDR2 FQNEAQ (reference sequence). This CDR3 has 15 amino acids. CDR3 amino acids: CASSKPGTGPYEQYF. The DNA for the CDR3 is TGTGCCAGCAGCAAACCCGGGACAGGCCCCTACGAGCAGTACTTC.

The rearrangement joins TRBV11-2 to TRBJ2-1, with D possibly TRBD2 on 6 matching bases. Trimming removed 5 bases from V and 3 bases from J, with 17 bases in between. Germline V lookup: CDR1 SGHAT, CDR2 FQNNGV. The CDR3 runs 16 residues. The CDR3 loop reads CASSRRWAGIYNEQFF. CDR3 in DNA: TGTGCCAGCAGCAGGAGATGGGCGGGGATCTACAATGAGCAGTTCTTC.

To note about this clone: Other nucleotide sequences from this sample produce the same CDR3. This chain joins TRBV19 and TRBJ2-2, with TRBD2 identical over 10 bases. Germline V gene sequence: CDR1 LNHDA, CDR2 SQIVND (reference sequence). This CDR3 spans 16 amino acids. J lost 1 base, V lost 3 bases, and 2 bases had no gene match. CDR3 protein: CASSISSGRNTGELFF. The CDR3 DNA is TGTGCCAGTAGTATCTCTAGCGGGAGGAACACCGGGGAGCTGTTTTTT.

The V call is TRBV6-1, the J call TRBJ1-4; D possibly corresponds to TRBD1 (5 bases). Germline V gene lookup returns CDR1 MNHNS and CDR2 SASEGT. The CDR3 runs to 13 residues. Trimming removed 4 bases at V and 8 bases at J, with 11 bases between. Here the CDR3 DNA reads TGTGCCAGCAGTGTCGGGGCAAGGGAAAAACTGTTTTTT. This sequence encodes CASSVGAREKLFF.